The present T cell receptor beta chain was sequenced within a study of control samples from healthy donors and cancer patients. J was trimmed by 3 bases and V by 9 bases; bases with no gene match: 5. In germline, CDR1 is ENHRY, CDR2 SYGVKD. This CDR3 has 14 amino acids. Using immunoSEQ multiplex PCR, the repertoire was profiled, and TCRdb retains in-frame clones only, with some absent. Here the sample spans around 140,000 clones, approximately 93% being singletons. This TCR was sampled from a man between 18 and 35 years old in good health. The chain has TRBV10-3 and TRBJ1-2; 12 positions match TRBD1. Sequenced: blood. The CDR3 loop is CAIRGQGADYGYTF. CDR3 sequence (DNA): TGTGCCATAAGGGGACAGGGGGCGGACTATGGCTACACCTTC.